These 27 T cell receptor beta chains were all obtained from the same sample, sequenced in a study of somatic mutations in cytotoxic T cells in rheumatoid arthritis. The repertoire was sequenced with immunoSEQ multiplex PCR; TCRdb's copy has only in-frame clones and lacks some. The data show about 14,000 clones, with around four fifths seen just once and 15% to 20% held by the top ten. What was sequenced was CD8+ T cells sorted from blood. Receptors originate from an adult with rheumatoid arthritis.

This clone is labeled as medium-sized. The rearrangement links TRBV5-1 to TRBJ2-7; unclear D gene. Germline-derived CDR1 and CDR2 are SGHRS and YFSETQ. The length of the CDR3 is 11 residues. V was clipped by 6 bases and J by 4 bases, with 8 bases between them. CDR3 sequence (DNA): TGCGCCAGCACTAAAGATTACGAGCAGTACTTC. The encoded protein is CASTKDYEQYF.

The chain employs TRBV21-1 and TRBJ2-2; TRBD1 is the table's D call, not checked against the DNA. TRBV21-1 is a pseudogene segment. This CDR3 spans 17 amino acids. In nucleotides, the CDR3 is TGTGCCAGCAGCCCTCGATTAAGGGGTAGAAGGTCCGGGGAGCTGTTTTTT. Residues: CASSPRLRGRRSGELFF.

V and J are TRBV28 and TRBJ2-5; 9 bases agree with TRBD2. The CDR3 contains 14 residues. In germline, CDR1 is MDHEN, CDR2 SYDVKM. The V segment lost 4 bases and the J segment 1 base; nucleotides outside the gene matches: 1. CDR3 sequence reads: CASSSSGIQETQYF. CDR3 nucleotides: TGTGCCAGCAGTTCTAGCGGGATCCAAGAGACCCAGTACTTC.

In this sample, this clone turned up a few times. The chain couples TRBV27 to TRBJ2-5; D gene ambiguous. Looked up from germline, CDR1 is MNHEY and CDR2 is SMNVEV (reference sequence). V was clipped by 4 bases and J by 5 bases, with 14 bases between them. The CDR3 has 14 residues. This CDR3 is CASSSPPLGETQYF. Written as DNA, the CDR3 is TGTGCCAGCAGTTCCCCCCCGCTCGGCGAGACCCAGTACTTC.

This clone has only one observation. The chain has TRBV6-6 and TRBJ2-3; a possible D gene is TRBD2 (5 bases). The V gene's germline CDR1 is MNHNY and CDR2 SVGAGI (reference sequence). Trimming removed 0 bases at V and 6 bases at J, with 7 bases between. The length of the CDR3 is 13 residues. The CDR3 sequence: CASSYSAADTQYF. CDR3 nucleotide sequence: TGTGCCAGCAGTTACTCAGCGGCGGATACGCAGTATTTT.

The chain links TRBV6-1 to TRBJ2-5; D is undetermined. The CDR3 loop spans 14 amino acids. Between the trimmed V and J ends, which lost 2 bases and 0 bases, there was a span of 7 bases. The germline gives CDR1 MNHNS, CDR2 SASEGT. In DNA form, the CDR3 reads TGTGCCAGCAGTGAATGGACCTACCAAGAGACCCAGTACTTC. Protein product: CASSEWTYQETQYF.

The V and J genes are TRBV7-9 and TRBJ2-1; D not certain. Germline V gives CDR1 SEHNR, CDR2 FQNEAQ (reference sequence). V gave up 1 base and J gave up 5 bases, with 6 bases separating them. CDR3 length equals 13 residues. DNA for the CDR3: TGTGCCAGCAGCTTAGGCATGAACAATGAGCAGTTCTTC. Amino acids: CASSLGMNNEQFF.

The CDR3 region is CASSQEGQGNSPLHF. The CDR3 bases are TGCGCCAGCAGCCAAGAGGGACAGGGCAATTCACCCCTCCACTTT. This chain links TRBV4-1 with TRBJ1-6, with 9 nucleotides matching TRBD1. J was trimmed by 7 bases and V by 0 bases; bases with no gene match: 1. The CDR3 loop spans 15 amino acids. CDR1 and CDR2 (germline): MGHRA, YSYEKL.

The V and J genes are TRBV6-6 and TRBJ1-5; D gene unclear. With 7 bases removed from V and 3 bases from J, the gap between germline ends came to 7 bases. Germline V gives CDR1 MNHNY, CDR2 SVGAGI (reference sequence). The CDR3 covers 12 residues. CDR3 nucleotide sequence: TGTGCCAGCACCCAGGCCAATCAGCCCCAGCATTTT. Its protein product is CASTQANQPQHF.

The V call is TRBV18, the J call TRBJ2-1; no clear D gene. V lost 6 bases, J lost 10 bases, and 10 bases lay in between. Germline-derived CDR1 and CDR2 are KGHSH and LQKENI. This CDR3 comprises 11 residues. CDR3 loop: CASSDQREQFF. DNA of the CDR3: TGTGCCAGCTCGGACCAAAGGGAGCAGTTCTTC.

The rearrangement uses TRBV11-1 and TRBJ2-3, with D uncertain. CDR3 length equals 16 residues. V lost 1 base, J lost 3 bases, and 14 bases lay in between. In germline, CDR1 is SGHAT, CDR2 FQDESV (reference sequence). CDR3 in amino acids: CASSLGGVEKTDTQYF. Here the CDR3 DNA reads TGTGCCAGCAGCTTAGGTGGAGTTGAGAAAACAGATACGCAGTATTTT.

The chain joins TRBV10-2 to TRBJ2-3; maybe TRBD1 (5 bases). CDR3 length: 14 residues. Germline lookup yields CDR1 WSHSY and CDR2 SAAADI. The V end lost 5 bases, the J end lost 6 bases, and 15 bases lay between the germline ends. The DNA for the CDR3 is TGCGCCAGCAGTTCAGGGTTTCGTTGGGATACGCAGTATTTT. This gives the protein CASSSGFRWDTQYF.

This clone appeared a single time. CDR3 sequence reads: CASSSRTALNTEAFF. Written as DNA, the CDR3 is TGTGCCAGCAGCTCCCGGACCGCCCTGAACACTGAAGCTTTCTTT. The V call is TRBV5-5, the J call TRBJ1-1; no clear D. Germline V lookup: CDR1 SGHKS, CDR2 YYEKEE (reference sequence). V dropped 3 bases and J dropped 0 bases, with 12 bases sitting between them. The CDR3 has 15 amino acids.

This clone appeared once. This chain joins TRBV28 and TRBJ2-7; no clear D. The CDR3 sequence is 14 residues long. CDR1 MDHEN and CDR2 SYDVKM come from the germline V gene. Trimming took off 3 bases at V and 5 bases at J, with 14 bases between the two ends. The CDR3 sequence: CASSFRAIGNEQYV. The CDR3 bases are TGTGCCAGCAGTTTTAGGGCCATAGGGAACGAGCAGTACGTC.

The chain has TRBV4-2 and TRBJ1-6, with a weak D call TRBD1 (5 bases). Germline V gene sequence: CDR1 LGHNA, CDR2 YNFKEQ. V was cut by 4 bases and J by 8 bases, with 24 bases left in between. The CDR3 covers 18 residues. CDR3 nucleotide sequence: TGTGCCAGCAGCCCCAGACCAGCAGTCCCTGGGGGTGATTCACCCCTCCACTTT. Its translation is CASSPRPAVPGGDSPLHF.

This sequence joins TRBV14 and TRBJ2-2; tentatively, D is TRBD1 (6 bases). The CDR3 has 15 amino acids. The ends were cut back, 1 base at V and 5 bases at J, with 11 bases in the middle. The germline V gene encodes CDR1 SGHDN and CDR2 FVKESK. The CDR3 reads CASSQGGGRTGELFF. The CDR3 DNA follows: TGTGCCAGCAGCCAAGGAGGGGGAAGGACCGGGGAGCTGTTTTTT.

This clone showed up just a few times. The V call is TRBV19, the J call TRBJ2-3; D may be TRBD1 or TRBD2 (5 bases each). The CDR3 extends over 14 amino acids. CDR1 LNHDA and CDR2 SQIVND come from the germline V gene (reference sequence). Trimming cost V 8 bases and J 2 bases, with 14 bases left between them. The CDR3 nucleotides read TGTGCCAGTGAAGAAGAGGGGAACACAGATACGCAGTATTTT. Its protein is CASEEEGNTDTQYF.

The V gene is TRBV6-1, the J gene TRBJ1-2; the D gene is possibly TRBD1 (6 bases). Trimming stripped 7 bases from V and 3 bases from J, with 15 bases between. CDR3 length: 14 amino acids. Germline lookup yields CDR1 MNHNS and CDR2 SASEGT. CDR3 region: CASTPGAAHYGYTF. The CDR3, as DNA: TGTGCCAGCACCCCGGGGGCGGCCCACTATGGCTACACCTTC.

J is TRBJ2-2 and V is TRBV19; D is unresolved. The germline V gene has CDR1 LNHDA and CDR2 SQIVND (reference sequence). This CDR3 comprises 10 residues. Deletions cut 11 bases from V and 8 bases from J, with 9 bases between. The CDR3 nucleotides read TGTGCCGTAGACGGTGGGGAGCTGTTTTTT. Translated, it gives CAVDGGELFF.

The V and J genes are TRBV5-5 and TRBJ2-7; tentatively, D is TRBD2 (6 bases). This CDR3 contains 14 residues. V was cut by 0 bases and J by 4 bases, with 11 bases left in between. Per germline, CDR1 SGHKS and CDR2 YYEKEE (reference sequence). The CDR3 nucleotides are TGTGCCAGCAGCTTGGGGGCAGGGAGGTACGAGCAGTACTTC. This sequence encodes CASSLGAGRYEQYF.

This chain links TRBV5-6 with TRBJ2-1; 8 bases are shared with TRBD1. In germline, CDR1 is SGHDT, CDR2 YYEEEE. This CDR3 is built from 13 residues. J was trimmed by 8 bases and V by 4 bases; bases with no gene match: 5. The CDR3 DNA follows: TGTGCCAGCAGCAGGACAGGGATGGATGAGCAGTTCTTC. Translating gives CASSRTGMDEQFF.

V gene TRBV7-6 combines with J gene TRBJ2-2; no clear D gene. V was shortened by 5 bases and J by 2 bases, with 3 bases between the two germline ends. Germline lookup yields CDR1 SGHVS and CDR2 FNYEAQ. This CDR3 has 12 residues. Here the CDR3 DNA reads TGTGCCAGCAGCCCAAACACCGGGGAGCTGTTTTTT. Translating gives CASSPNTGELFF.

This clone was detected only a few times. The CDR3 sequence is CASSWEGPNTGELFF. The CDR3 nucleotides are TGTGCCAGCAGTTGGGAGGGGCCGAACACCGGGGAGCTGTTTTTT. This rearrangement joins TRBV6-6 to TRBJ2-2; the match to TRBD2 covers 7 bases. J was trimmed by 0 bases and V by 4 bases; bases with no gene match: 2. The CDR3 has 15 residues. CDR1 is MNHNY, CDR2 SVGAGI, per germline (reference sequence).

The chain recombines TRBV11-2 with TRBJ2-7; D may be TRBD1 or TRBD2 (6 bases each). V was clipped by 1 base and J by 4 bases, with 11 bases between them. Germline lookup yields CDR1 SGHAT and CDR2 FQNNGV. The CDR3 is 14 residues long. This chain's CDR3 is CASSLAGAVYEQYF. The CDR3 DNA is TGTGCCAGCAGCTTAGCGGGGGCAGTGTACGAGCAGTACTTC.

This sequence joins TRBV4-1 and TRBJ2-3, with TRBD1 identical over 8 bases. The CDR3 sequence is 16 residues long. The germline V gene encodes CDR1 MGHRA and CDR2 YSYEKL. The V and J ends lost 3 bases and 6 bases, in that order; junction bases with no gene match: 11. The CDR3 sequence is CASSHTSDRVGDTQYF. The CDR3 DNA is TGCGCCAGCAGCCATACTTCGGACAGGGTTGGGGATACGCAGTATTTT.

The chain couples TRBV27 to TRBJ1-5; possible D gene TRBD1, 5 bases. Deletions cut 4 bases from V and 1 base from J, with 11 bases between. Germline CDR1 and CDR2: MNHEY and SMNVEV (reference sequence). The CDR3 contains 15 residues. CDR3 nucleotides: TGTGCCAGCAGTTCTTGGGACCACAGCAATCAGCCCCAGCATTTT. It yields the protein CASSSWDHSNQPQHF.

This clone was seen only once. The DNA for the CDR3 is TGCGCCAGCAGTGAGTCTCTGCCATCCCTGAACACCGGGGAGCTGTTTTTT. It yields the protein CASSESLPSLNTGELFF. V gene TRBV10-2 combines with J gene TRBJ2-2; the D is unclear. The V end lost 0 bases, the J end lost 1 base, and 12 bases lay between the germline ends. In germline, CDR1 is WSHSY, CDR2 SAAADI. The CDR3 totals 17 residues.